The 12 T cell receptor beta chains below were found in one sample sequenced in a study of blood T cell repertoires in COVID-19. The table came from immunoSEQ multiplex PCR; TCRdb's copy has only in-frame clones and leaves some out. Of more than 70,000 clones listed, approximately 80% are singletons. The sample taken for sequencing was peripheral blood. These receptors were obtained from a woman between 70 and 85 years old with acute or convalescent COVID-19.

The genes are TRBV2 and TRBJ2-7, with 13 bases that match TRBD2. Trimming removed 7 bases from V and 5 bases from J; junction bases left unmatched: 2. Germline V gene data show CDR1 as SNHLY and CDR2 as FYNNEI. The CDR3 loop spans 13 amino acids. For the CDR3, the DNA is TGTGCCAGCAACGGACTAGCGGGAGACGAGCAGTACTTC. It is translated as CASNGLAGDEQYF. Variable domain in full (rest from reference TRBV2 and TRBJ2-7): EPEVTQTPSHQVTQMGQEVILRCVPISNHLYFYWYRQILGQKVEFLVSFYNNEISEKSEIFDDQFSVERPDGSNFTLKIRSTKLEDSAMYFCASNGLAGDEQYFGPGTRLTVT.

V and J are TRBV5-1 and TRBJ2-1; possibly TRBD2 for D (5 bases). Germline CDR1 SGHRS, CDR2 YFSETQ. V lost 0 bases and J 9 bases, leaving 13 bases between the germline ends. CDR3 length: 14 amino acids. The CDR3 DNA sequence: TGCGCCAGCAGCTTGGGTCTAGCCTCGGGTGAGCAGTTCTTC. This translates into CASSLGLASGEQFF.

The CDR3 DNA reads TGTGCCAGCAGCGTAGGGGGGACAGGGAGGGGTGAAAAACTGTTTTTT. Encoded protein: CASSVGGTGRGEKLFF. The chain uses TRBV9 and TRBJ1-4, with 9 bases identical to TRBD1. The CDR3 has 16 amino acids. Per the germline V gene, CDR1 is SGDLS and CDR2 is YYNGEE. The junction had 7 bases not matched to a gene; V was cut back by 0 bases and J by 7 bases.

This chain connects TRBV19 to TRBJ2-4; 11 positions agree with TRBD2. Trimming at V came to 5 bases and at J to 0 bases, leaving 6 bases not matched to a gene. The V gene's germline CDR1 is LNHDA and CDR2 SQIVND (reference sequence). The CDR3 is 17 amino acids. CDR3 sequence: CASSPTGLAAAKNIQYF. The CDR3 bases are TGTGCCAGTAGTCCCACGGGACTAGCGGCAGCCAAAAACATTCAGTACTTC. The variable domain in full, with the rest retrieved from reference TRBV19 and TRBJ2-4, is DGGITQSPKYLFRKEGQNVTLSCEQNLNHDAMYWYRQDPGQGLRLIYYSQIVNDFQKGDIAEGYSVSREKKESFPLTVTSAQKNPTAFYLCASSPTGLAAAKNIQYFGAGTRLSVL.

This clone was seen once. DNA for the CDR3: TGCGCCAGCAGCACCGCGCCAGGGGGCGAGCAGTACTTC. Translated: CASSTAPGGEQYF. The chain couples TRBV5-1 to TRBJ2-7, with 7 bases lining up with TRBD1. J was trimmed by 6 bases and V by 4 bases; bases with no gene match: 7. Looked up from germline, CDR1 is SGHRS and CDR2 is YFSETQ. CDR3 length: 13 amino acids.

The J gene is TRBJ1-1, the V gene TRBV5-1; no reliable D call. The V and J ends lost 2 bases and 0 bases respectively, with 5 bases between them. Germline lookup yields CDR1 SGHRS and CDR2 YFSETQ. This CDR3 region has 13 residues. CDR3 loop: CASSLGVNTEAFF. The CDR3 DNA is TGCGCCAGCAGCTTAGGAGTGAACACTGAAGCTTTCTTT.

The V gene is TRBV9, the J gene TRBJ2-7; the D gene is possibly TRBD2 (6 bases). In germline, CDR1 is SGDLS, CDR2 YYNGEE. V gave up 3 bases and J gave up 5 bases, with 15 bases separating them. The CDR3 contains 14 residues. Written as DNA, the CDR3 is TGTGCCAGCAGCGCCTACGGAGGGGTGGACGAGCAGTACTTC. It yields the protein CASSAYGGVDEQYF. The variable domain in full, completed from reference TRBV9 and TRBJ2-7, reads DSGVTQTPKHLITATGQRVTLRCSPRSGDLSVYWYQQSLDQGLQFLIQYYNGEERAKGNILERFSAQQFPDLHSELNLSSLELGDSALYFCASSAYGGVDEQYFGPGTRLTVT.

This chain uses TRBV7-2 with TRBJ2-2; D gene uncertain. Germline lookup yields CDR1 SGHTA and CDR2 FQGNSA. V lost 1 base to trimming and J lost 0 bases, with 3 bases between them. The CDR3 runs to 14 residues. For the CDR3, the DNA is TGTGCCAGCAGCTTAGTATCGAACACCGGGGAGCTGTTTTTT. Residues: CASSLVSNTGELFF.

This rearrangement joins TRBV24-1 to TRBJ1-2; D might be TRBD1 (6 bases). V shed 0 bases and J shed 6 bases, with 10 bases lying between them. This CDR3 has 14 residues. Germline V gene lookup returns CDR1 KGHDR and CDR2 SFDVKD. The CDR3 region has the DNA TGTGCCACCAGTGATTTGTCCCAGGGGCATGGCTACACCTTC. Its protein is CATSDLSQGHGYTF.

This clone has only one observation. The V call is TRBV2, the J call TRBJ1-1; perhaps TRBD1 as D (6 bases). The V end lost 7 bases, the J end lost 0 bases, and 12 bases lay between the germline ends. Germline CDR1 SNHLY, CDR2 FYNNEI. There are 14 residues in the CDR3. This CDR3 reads CASTRTELNTEAFF. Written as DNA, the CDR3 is TGTGCCAGCACTAGGACAGAGCTGAACACTGAAGCTTTCTTT.

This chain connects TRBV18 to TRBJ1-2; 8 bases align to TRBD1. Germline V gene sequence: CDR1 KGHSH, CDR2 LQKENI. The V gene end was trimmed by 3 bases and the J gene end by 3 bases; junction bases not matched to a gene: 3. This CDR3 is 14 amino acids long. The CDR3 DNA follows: TGTGCCAGCTCACCCGGACAGGGCTACTATGGCTACACCTTC. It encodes CASSPGQGYYGYTF.

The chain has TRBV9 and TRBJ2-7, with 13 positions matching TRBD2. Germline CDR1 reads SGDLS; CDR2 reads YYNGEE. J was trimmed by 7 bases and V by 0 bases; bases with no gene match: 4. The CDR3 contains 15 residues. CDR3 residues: CASSVGLAGGGEQYF. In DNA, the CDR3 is TGTGCCAGCAGCGTAGGACTAGCGGGGGGAGGAGAGCAGTACTTC. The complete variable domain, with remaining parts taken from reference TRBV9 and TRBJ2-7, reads DSGVTQTPKHLITATGQRVTLRCSPRSGDLSVYWYQQSLDQGLQFLIQYYNGEERAKGNILERFSAQQFPDLHSELNLSSLELGDSALYFCASSVGLAGGGEQYFGPGTRLTVT.